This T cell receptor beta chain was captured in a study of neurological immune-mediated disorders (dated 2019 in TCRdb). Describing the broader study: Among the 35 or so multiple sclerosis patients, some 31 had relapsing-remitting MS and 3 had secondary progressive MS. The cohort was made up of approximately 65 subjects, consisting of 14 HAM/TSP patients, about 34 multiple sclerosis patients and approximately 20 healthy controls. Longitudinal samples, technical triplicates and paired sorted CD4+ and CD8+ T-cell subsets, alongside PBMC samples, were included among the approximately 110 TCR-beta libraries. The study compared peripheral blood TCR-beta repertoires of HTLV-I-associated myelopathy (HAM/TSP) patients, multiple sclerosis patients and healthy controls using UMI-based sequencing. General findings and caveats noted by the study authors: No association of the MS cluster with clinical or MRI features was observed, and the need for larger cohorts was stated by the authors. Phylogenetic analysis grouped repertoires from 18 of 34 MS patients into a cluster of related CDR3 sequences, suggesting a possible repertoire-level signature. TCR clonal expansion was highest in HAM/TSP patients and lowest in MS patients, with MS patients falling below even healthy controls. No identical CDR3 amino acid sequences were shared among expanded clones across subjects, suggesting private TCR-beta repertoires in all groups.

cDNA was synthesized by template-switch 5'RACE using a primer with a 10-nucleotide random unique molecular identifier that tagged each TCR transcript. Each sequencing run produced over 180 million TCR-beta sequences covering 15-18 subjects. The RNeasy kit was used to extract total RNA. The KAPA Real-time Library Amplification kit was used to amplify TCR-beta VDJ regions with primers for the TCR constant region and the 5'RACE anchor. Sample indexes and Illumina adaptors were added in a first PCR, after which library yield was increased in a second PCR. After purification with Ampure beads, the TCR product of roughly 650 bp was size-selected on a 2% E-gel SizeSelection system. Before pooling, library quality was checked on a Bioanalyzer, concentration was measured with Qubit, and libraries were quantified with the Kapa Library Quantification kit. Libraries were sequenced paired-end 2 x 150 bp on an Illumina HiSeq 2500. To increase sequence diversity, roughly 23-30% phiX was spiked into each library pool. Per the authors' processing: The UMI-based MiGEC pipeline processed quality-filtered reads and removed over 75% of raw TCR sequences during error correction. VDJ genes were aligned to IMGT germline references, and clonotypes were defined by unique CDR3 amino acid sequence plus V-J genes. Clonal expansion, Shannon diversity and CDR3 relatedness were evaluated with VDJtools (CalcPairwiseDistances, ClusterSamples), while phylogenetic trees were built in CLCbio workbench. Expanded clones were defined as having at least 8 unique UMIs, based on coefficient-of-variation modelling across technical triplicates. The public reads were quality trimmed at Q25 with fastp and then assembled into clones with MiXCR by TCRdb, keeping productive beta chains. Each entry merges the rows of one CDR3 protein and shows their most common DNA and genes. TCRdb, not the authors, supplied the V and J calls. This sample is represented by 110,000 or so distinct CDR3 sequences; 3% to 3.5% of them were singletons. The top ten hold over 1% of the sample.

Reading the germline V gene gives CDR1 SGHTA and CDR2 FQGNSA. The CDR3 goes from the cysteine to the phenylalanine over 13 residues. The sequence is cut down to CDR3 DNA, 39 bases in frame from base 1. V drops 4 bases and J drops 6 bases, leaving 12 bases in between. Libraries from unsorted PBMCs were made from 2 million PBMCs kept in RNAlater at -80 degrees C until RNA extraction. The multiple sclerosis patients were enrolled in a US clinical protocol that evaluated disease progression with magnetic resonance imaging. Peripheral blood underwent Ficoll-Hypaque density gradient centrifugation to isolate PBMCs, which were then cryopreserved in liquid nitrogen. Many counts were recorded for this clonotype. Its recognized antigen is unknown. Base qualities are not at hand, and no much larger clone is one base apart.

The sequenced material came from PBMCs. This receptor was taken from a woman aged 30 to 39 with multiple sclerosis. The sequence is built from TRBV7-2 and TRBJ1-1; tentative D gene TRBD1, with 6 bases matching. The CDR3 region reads CASSSAGVAEAFF. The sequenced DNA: TGTGCCAGCAGCTCCGCAGGGGTGGCTGAAGCTTTCTTT.